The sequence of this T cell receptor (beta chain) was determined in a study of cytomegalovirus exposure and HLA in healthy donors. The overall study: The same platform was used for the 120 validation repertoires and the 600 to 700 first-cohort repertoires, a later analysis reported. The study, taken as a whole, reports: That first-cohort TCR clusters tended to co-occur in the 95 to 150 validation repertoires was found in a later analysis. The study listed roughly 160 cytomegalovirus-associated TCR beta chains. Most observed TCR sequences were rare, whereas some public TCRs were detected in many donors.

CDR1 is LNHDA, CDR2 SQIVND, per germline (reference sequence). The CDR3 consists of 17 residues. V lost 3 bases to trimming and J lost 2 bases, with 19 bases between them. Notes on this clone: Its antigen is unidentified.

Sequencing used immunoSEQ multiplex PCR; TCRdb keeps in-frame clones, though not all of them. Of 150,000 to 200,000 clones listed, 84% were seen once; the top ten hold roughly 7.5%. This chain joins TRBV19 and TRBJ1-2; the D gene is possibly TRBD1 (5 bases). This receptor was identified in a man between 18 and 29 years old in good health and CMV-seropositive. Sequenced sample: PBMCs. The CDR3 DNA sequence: TGTGCCAGTAGTATGGGGCGTGACCGAACCGCGAACTATGGCTACACCTTC. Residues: CASSMGRDRTANYGYTF.